A selection of T cell receptor beta chains follows, all from one sample in a study of blood T cells in healthy people across ages. From the 5' RACE reads, TCRdb called clonotypes with MiXCR, one entry per CDR3 protein. Of about 1.1 million distinct CDR3 sequences listed, around two fifths were seen once; the top ten hold less than 15%. What was sequenced was blood. The source is a young man in good health. Both conserved end residues are part of each CDR3. Fields, in order: V gene, J gene, CDR3 protein.

v_call: TRBV7-3
j_call: TRBJ2-3
cdr3_aa: CASSLEPTLAGGWYF

v_call: TRBV28
j_call: TRBJ1-5
cdr3_aa: CASSLVRDGYQPQHF

v_call: TRBV4-2
j_call: TRBJ2-6
cdr3_aa: CASSQDTLGGTGGVLTF

v_call: TRBV11-2
j_call: TRBJ2-3
cdr3_aa: CASTRSRSYTDTQYF

v_call: TRBV7-2
j_call: TRBJ1-1
cdr3_aa: CASRAGHGNTEAFF

v_call: TRBV20-1
j_call: TRBJ1-2
cdr3_aa: CSAHRRGTYGYTF

v_call: TRBV5-6
j_call: TRBJ2-3
cdr3_aa: CASTPTRDTQYF

v_call: TRBV4-3
j_call: TRBJ1-4
cdr3_aa: CATPRGVGDLNATNEKLFF

v_call: TRBV6-2/TRBV6-3
j_call: TRBJ2-2
cdr3_aa: CASSYYKPGTGELFF

v_call: TRBV4-3
j_call: TRBJ2-3
cdr3_aa: CASSLGRNADTQYF

v_call: TRBV29-1
j_call: TRBJ2-1
cdr3_aa: CSGGQGAGEQFF

v_call: TRBV20-1
j_call: TRBJ2-1
cdr3_aa: CSARELGGVQFF

v_call: TRBV4-1
j_call: TRBJ1-2
cdr3_aa: CASSQPRDSKFYGYTF

v_call: TRBV9
j_call: TRBJ1-2
cdr3_aa: CASSVDPGGTAFNYGYTF

v_call: TRBV20-1
j_call: TRBJ1-6
cdr3_aa: CSASPQAESPPHF

v_call: TRBV2
j_call: TRBJ1-1
cdr3_aa: CARQNNRYTEAFF

v_call: TRBV12-3/TRBV12-4
j_call: TRBJ1-2
cdr3_aa: CASSLDWLGRANYGYTF

v_call: TRBV28
j_call: TRBJ2-7
cdr3_aa: CASSSAYRKNYEQYF

v_call: TRBV5-1
j_call: TRBJ1-1
cdr3_aa: CASSLPSNTEAFF

v_call: TRBV5-1
j_call: TRBJ1-2
cdr3_aa: CASSKDSTNYGYTF

v_call: TRBV6-1
j_call: TRBJ2-2
cdr3_aa: CASSGTGDTGELFF

v_call: TRBV18
j_call: TRBJ1-5
cdr3_aa: CASSPREGSSRNQPQHF

v_call: TRBV25-1
j_call: TRBJ2-3
cdr3_aa: CASSPSSADTQYF

v_call: TRBV20-1
j_call: TRBJ2-4
cdr3_aa: CSASRPGTWYF

v_call: TRBV5-6
j_call: TRBJ1-1
cdr3_aa: CASSLGRGWGNTEAFF

v_call: TRBV20-1
j_call: TRBJ1-5
cdr3_aa: CSAADRAEDQPQHF

v_call: TRBV24-1
j_call: TRBJ2-3
cdr3_aa: CATSDFAGGALDTQYF

v_call: TRBV3-1
j_call: TRBJ2-3
cdr3_aa: CASSQDFMGSGSTDTQYF

v_call: TRBV20-1
j_call: TRBJ1-2
cdr3_aa: CSASAAAGYTF

v_call: TRBV27
j_call: TRBJ1-1
cdr3_aa: CASSRGKGTEAFF

v_call: TRBV10-3
j_call: TRBJ2-7
cdr3_aa: CAISAALGMGYEQYF

v_call: TRBV29-1
j_call: TRBJ2-7
cdr3_aa: CSVAQGLGAYEQYF

v_call: TRBV20-1
j_call: TRBJ2-1
cdr3_aa: CSATRERGYNEQFF

v_call: TRBV12-3/TRBV12-4
j_call: TRBJ2-3
cdr3_aa: CASSWGTTDTQYF

v_call: TRBV7-9
j_call: TRBJ1-1
cdr3_aa: CASSRWGTMNTEAFF

v_call: TRBV7-9
j_call: TRBJ2-1
cdr3_aa: CASSLGQGASGEQFF

v_call: TRBV24-1
j_call: TRBJ2-3
cdr3_aa: CATSDLGQGEDTQYF

v_call: TRBV2
j_call: TRBJ2-1
cdr3_aa: CASSEQGGFYNEQFF

v_call: TRBV7-3
j_call: TRBJ2-2
cdr3_aa: CASSLWDTSTGELFF

v_call: TRBV11-2
j_call: TRBJ2-1
cdr3_aa: CASSLGVQRLADNEQFF

v_call: TRBV27
j_call: TRBJ2-7
cdr3_aa: CASQYQAYEQYF

v_call: TRBV6-5
j_call: TRBJ2-2
cdr3_aa: CASSSGTVVTGELFF

v_call: TRBV24-1
j_call: TRBJ2-5
cdr3_aa: CATSDPGLDETQYF

v_call: TRBV12-3/TRBV12-4
j_call: TRBJ1-4
cdr3_aa: CASRKGQGFEKLFF

v_call: TRBV9
j_call: TRBJ2-1
cdr3_aa: CASSGSGGVAHEQFF

v_call: TRBV27
j_call: TRBJ1-2
cdr3_aa: CASRGDSPNYGYTF

v_call: TRBV18
j_call: TRBJ2-5
cdr3_aa: CASSPQDGSETQYF